Included here is one T cell receptor beta chain sequence, with context. Its matching antigen is unknown. Just one base apart from a much larger clone, this may be a read error. These data belong to a study of molecular identifiers for immune sequencing clone quantification. Study conclusions and caveats: Under 1% of molecules in naive cells, but over 98% of effector molecules, belonged to clones above 20 RNA copies.

Trimming stripped 0 bases from V and 5 bases from J, with 12 bases between. This CDR3 has 14 residues. Germline-derived CDR1 and CDR2 are SGDLS and YYNGEE. Via MiXCR, TCRdb re-called the PCR reads, giving one row per CDR3 protein. The sample lists some 100,000 distinct CDR3 sequences; approximately 40% were seen once. Investigators produced naive CD8 libraries from roughly 20,000 to 1,000,000 sorted cells, drawing on 10%, 30% or 50% RNA. The CD8+CD4-CCR7+CD45RA+ phenotype defined the sorted naive CD8 T cells. This chain joins TRBV9 and TRBJ2-7; D is undetermined. The sequence came from a human donor in good health. Some libraries in this study had Jurkat cell RNA spiked in. Sequencing used naive CD8+ T cells from blood, with Jurkat cell RNA spiked in. The subset denotes: FACS-sorted CD8+CD4-CCR7+CD45RA+ naive T cells. Written as DNA, the CDR3 is TGTGCCAGCAGCGTAGATAGTCCCGGCCACGAGCAGTACTTC. This codes for CASSVDSPGHEQYF.